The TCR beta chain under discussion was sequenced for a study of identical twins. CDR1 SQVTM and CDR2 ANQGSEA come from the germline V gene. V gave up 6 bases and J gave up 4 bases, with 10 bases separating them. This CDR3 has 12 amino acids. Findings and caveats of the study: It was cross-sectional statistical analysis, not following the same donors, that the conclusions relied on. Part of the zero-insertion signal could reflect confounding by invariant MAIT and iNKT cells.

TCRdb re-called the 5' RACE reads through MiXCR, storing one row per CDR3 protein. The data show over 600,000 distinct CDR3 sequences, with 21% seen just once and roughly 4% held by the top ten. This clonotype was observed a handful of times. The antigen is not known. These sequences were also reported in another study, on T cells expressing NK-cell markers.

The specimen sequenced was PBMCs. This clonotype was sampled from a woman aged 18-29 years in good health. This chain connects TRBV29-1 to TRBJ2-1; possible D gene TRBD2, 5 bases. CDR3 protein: CSVREGYNEQFF. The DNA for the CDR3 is TGCAGCGTGAGGGAAGGGTACAATGAGCAGTTCTTC.